This TCR beta chain comes out of a study of CD8 T cells in ankylosing spondylitis. V dropped 4 bases and J dropped 8 bases, with 14 bases sitting between them. CDR3 length: 13 amino acids. Overall study findings and caveats: CD8+ by phenotype, disease-linked clones were relatively rare in peripheral blood. The authors reported significant enrichment of disease-linked clones in matched ankylosing spondylitis synovial fluid. Characteristic, it appeared, of ankylosing spondylitis blood was a TCR beta motif of eight highly homologous variants.

To note about this clonotype: The antigen is unknown.

The TCR beta libraries were generated through quantitative 5'-RACE incorporating molecular barcodes. TCRdb re-called the 5' RACE reads through MiXCR, storing one row per CDR3 protein. The sample has fewer than 500,000 distinct CDR3 sequences, roughly a quarter seen once. This rearrangement joins TRBV12-3 or TRBV12-4 to TRBJ1-2, with no clear D. This TCR came from a male donor with ankylosing spondylitis. Sequencing was performed on blood, either unsorted or a sorted T cell fraction (not recorded which). The CDR3 coding sequence is TGTGCCAGCAGTTATCGGACCGACGGAGGCTACACCTTC. Its translation: CASSYRTDGGYTF.